This TCR beta chain was captured by sequencing in a study of blood T cell repertoires in COVID-19 (TCRdb year 2020). About the full investigation: The collaborator samples originated in the United States, Italy and Spain and spanned the acute and convalescent phases of COVID-19. The material from the prospective study consisted of cDNA or gDNA derived from T cells, B-cell-depleted T cells, or PBMCs. Subjects who had been exposed to COVID-19, were actively infected with it, or had recovered from it provided the deeply sampled blood TCRbeta repertoires that made up the dataset. The repertoires were released in a freely available public database meant as a resource for research on the immune response to SARS-CoV-2. The samples were drawn from the first 160 participants of the ongoing ImmuneRACE study and from 950 to 1,500 subjects provided by 6 global collaborators. The sample metadata nearly always contained a de-identified subject ID, COVID-19 status, age in years and sex. Where available, HLA class I and class II types were obtained from metadata supplied by the sample provider rather than from assay-based typing. Overall study results and their limits: The amount of clinical and demographic metadata varied by source and participant and was provided uncurated.

TCRbeta CDR3 regions were amplified from genomic DNA by means of the immunoSEQ Assay, a bias-controlled multiplex PCR. The paper's data handling went like this. Nucleated cell counts per sample were estimated from amplification of reference gene primers within the assay. To quantify the absolute abundance of each unique TCRbeta CDR3 rearrangement, sequence reads were collapsed and filtered. For each sample, productive Simpson clonality was calculated as the square root of Simpson's diversity index over productive rearrangements. In its TCRdb copy, this immuneACCESS table keeps in-frame sequences only and misses some clones. Where compared with another copy, unresolved V genes explain less than half of these, and the others have no known cause. V and J calls and clone size are given by that table; D and trimming were obtained from the DNA. In all, the sample holds approximately 82,000 clones, and about four fifths of those were seen once. The ten largest clonotypes hold about 35% of the sample.

As regards this clone: It has no known antigen specificity. No clone much larger than this one lies a single base away; base qualities are absent.

Whole blood was collected in K2EDTA tubes by collaborating institutions according to the institutions' own protocols. For TCRbeta analysis, collaborator samples were shipped as frozen whole blood, as isolated PBMCs, or as DNA extracted from either sample type. The sequenced material came from peripheral blood. The TCR was taken from a woman aged 70-85 years with acute or convalescent COVID-19.

At the DNA level, the sequence is TGTGCCAGCAGCTTGCTCGCAGGGACTGACTACGAGCAGTACTTC. Its product reads: CASSLLAGTDYEQYF. The sequence links TRBV5-5 to TRBJ2-7, and possibly TRBD2, on 6 matching bases. The CDR3 sequence holds 15 residues, the cysteine and phenylalanine included. Only the CDR3 region is kept as DNA, spanning 45 bases read in frame from base 1. The V end loses 1 base and the J end loses 3 bases, and a stretch of 14 bases separates them. Taken from the germline V gene (reference sequence), the CDR1 and CDR2 loops are SGHKS and YYEKEE.